Sequencing of this T cell receptor beta chain was carried out in a study of T-cell reconstitution after alpha-beta-depleted transplantation in children. Preparation of the TCRbeta library used unique molecular identifiers. A single record per CDR3 protein comes from TCRdb applying MiXCR to the PCR reads. Of about 490,000 distinct CDR3 sequences listed, 10% to 13% are singletons. This clonotype was seen ten or more times. Its target is not known. One junction end does not reproduce the germline sequence, and a read error may be involved. Study-wide findings and caveats: Fresh T-cell production supplied most of the T-cell counts and diversity seen one year after transplant. About two months after transplant, alpha-beta T cells reportedly came from several hundred expanded graft clones.

The CDR3 is made up of 11 amino acids. Per germline, CDR1 SEHNR and CDR2 FQNEAQ (reference sequence). The sample here was PBMCs, taken before TCRalphabeta/CD19-depleted stem cell transplant. The V and J genes are TRBV7-9 and TRBJ2-7, with D perhaps TRBD2 (5 bases). The receptor was isolated from a child aged 2-15 years with inherited bone marrow failure, due to receive a stem cell transplant. In DNA form, the CDR3 reads TGTGCCAGCAGCGTAGGACTCGCGCGTCAGTTC. Its protein product is CASSVGLARQF.